This entry lists 18 T cell receptor beta chains sequenced from one sample in a study of shared clonotypes between healthy human individuals. Sequenced by immunoSEQ multiplex PCR; TCRdb stores in-frame clones only, minus some. In the table there are over a million clones, 75% of which are singletons. The sequenced sample consisted of memory CD4+ T cells sorted from blood. Subset specified: CD45RA-negative fraction. These receptors all come from a man younger than 35 in good health.

The chain is built from TRBV5-6 and TRBJ1-3; D perhaps matches TRBD1 (6 bases). The ends were cut back, 4 bases at V and 0 bases at J, with 17 bases in the middle. The germline gives CDR1 SGHDT, CDR2 YYEEEE. The CDR3 has 17 amino acids. CDR3 sequence: CASSPRTAILSGNTIYF. Here the CDR3 DNA reads TGTGCCAGCAGCCCACGGACAGCCATACTCTCTGGAAACACCATATATTTT. The whole variable domain, filled in from reference TRBV5-6 and TRBJ1-3, reads DAGVTQSPTHLIKTRGQQVTLRCSPKSGHDTVSWYQQALGQGPQFIFQYYEEEERQRGNFPDRFSGHQFPNYSSELNVNALLLGDSALYLCASSPRTAILSGNTIYFGEGSWLTVV.

In this sample, this clone turned up many times. The rearrangement joins TRBV14 to TRBJ2-7; 16 bases fit TRBD2. In germline, CDR1 is SGHDN, CDR2 FVKESK. The CDR3 has 15 amino acids. Unmatched junction bases numbered 4, after V lost 5 bases and J lost 6 bases. The CDR3 region is CASSVGTSGRVEQYF. CDR3 coding DNA: TGTGCCAGCAGCGTGGGGACTAGCGGGAGGGTCGAGCAGTACTTC.

This clone was observed a few times. The rearrangement joins TRBV27 to TRBJ1-1; a possible D gene is TRBD1 (5 bases). V was clipped by 0 bases and J by 6 bases, with 17 bases between them. Per germline, CDR1 MNHEY and CDR2 SMNVEV (reference sequence). The CDR3 consists of 16 residues. DNA for the CDR3: TGTGCCAGCAGTTTATCGTGGAGGGGACCACCGGCTGAAGCTTTCTTT. This codes for CASSLSWRGPPAEAFF.

The chain has TRBV11-1 and TRBJ2-2, with 7 bases matching TRBD1. The CDR3 consists of 17 residues. Germline CDR1 SGHAT, CDR2 FQDESV (reference sequence). Unmatched junction bases numbered 15, after V lost 5 bases and J lost 6 bases. The CDR3 region is CASSPRLGTVEPGELFF. In DNA form, the CDR3 reads TGTGCCAGCAGCCCCCGTCTAGGGACAGTGGAGCCCGGGGAGCTGTTTTTT.

The chain recombines TRBV6-1 with TRBJ2-7, with D uncertain. The germline V gene has CDR1 MNHNS and CDR2 SASEGT. The CDR3 totals 13 residues. V was shortened by 2 bases and J by 6 bases, with 11 bases between the two germline ends. CDR3 nucleotide sequence: TGTGCCAGCAGTGAATGGGGTTCAGGCGAGCAGTACTTC. This gives the protein CASSEWGSGEQYF.

This clone was detected only a few times. V is TRBV5-8 and J is TRBJ1-5; 10 nucleotides agree with TRBD1. This CDR3 is 16 amino acids long. The germline CDR1 and CDR2 sequences are SGHTS and YDEGEE. V lost 0 bases and J lost 7; bases outside the gene matches: 7. DNA of the CDR3: TGTGCCAGCAGCTTGGATCTGGGACAGGGGAGACAGCCCCAGCATTTT. Residues: CASSLDLGQGRQPQHF.

V is TRBV28 and J is TRBJ1-2, with D maybe TRBD1 (6 bases). V was pared by 5 bases and J by 6 bases, with 16 bases between. Germline V gives CDR1 MDHEN, CDR2 SYDVKM. The CDR3 is 14 residues long. The CDR3 DNA reads TGTGCCAGCAGTCCAGGACAGTCTCAGCATGGCTACACCTTC. Amino acid sequence: CASSPGQSQHGYTF.

The chain links TRBV2 to TRBJ2-7; TRBD2 agrees at 10 bases. CDR1 and CDR2 (germline): SNHLY, FYNNEI. V shed 3 bases and J 6 bases; nucleotides not matched to a gene: 2. The CDR3 contains 13 residues. The CDR3 reads CASSEGLASEQYF. The CDR3 bases are TGTGCCAGCAGTGAGGGACTAGCGAGCGAGCAGTACTTC. The full variable domain, its missing parts supplied by reference TRBV2 and TRBJ2-7, is EPEVTQTPSHQVTQMGQEVILRCVPISNHLYFYWYRQILGQKVEFLVSFYNNEISEKSEIFDDQFSVERPDGSNFTLKIRSTKLEDSAMYFCASSEGLASEQYFGPGTRLTVT.

The rearrangement joins TRBV2 to TRBJ1-1; D ambiguous. V lost 0 bases to trimming and J lost 8 bases, with 13 bases between them. This CDR3 spans 14 amino acids. CDR1 is SNHLY and CDR2 is FYNNEI in the germline V gene. The CDR3 is CASSEAQSIAEAFF. The CDR3, as DNA: TGTGCCAGCAGTGAAGCACAGTCGATCGCCGAAGCTTTCTTT.

V usage is TRBV21-1 and J usage is TRBJ2-1; TRBD1, the D gene given by the table, was not confirmed from the DNA. TRBV21-1 is a known pseudogene. CDR3 length equals 17 residues. The CDR3 loop is CASSRLCRDREYNEQFF. In nucleotides, the CDR3 is TGTGCCAGCAGCAGATTGTGCCGGGACAGGGAGTACAATGAGCAGTTCTTC.

Here the CDR3 reads CASSLQQEYNEQFF. The CDR3 DNA is TGTGCCAGCTCACTACAACAGGAGTACAATGAGCAGTTCTTC. The V and J genes are TRBV18 and TRBJ2-1; D is perhaps TRBD1 (5 bases). This CDR3 has 14 residues. V was pared by 4 bases and J by 4 bases, with 11 bases between. Germline CDR1 is KGHSH and CDR2 is LQKENI.

The chain joins TRBV7-3 to TRBJ2-3, with 7 nucleotides matching TRBD1. The CDR3 extends over 15 amino acids. With 4 bases clipped from V and 3 bases from J, the junction kept 7 bases outside the gene matches. CDR1 and CDR2 (germline): SGHTA, FQGTGA. The CDR3, as DNA: TGTGCCAGCAGCTCTACAGGGGCGAAGACAGATACGCAGTATTTT. It specifies CASSSTGAKTDTQYF.

The chain employs TRBV2 and TRBJ1-5; TRBD1 aligns across 7 bases. The CDR3 sequence is 15 residues long. CDR1 and CDR2 (germline): SNHLY, FYNNEI. The J segment lost 6 bases and the V segment lost 6 bases, leaving 11 bases of the junction unmatched. The CDR3 nucleotides are TGTGCCAGCAGAACACAGGGGACTTTAGGTCAGCCCCAGCATTTT. It codes for CASRTQGTLGQPQHF.

This chain uses TRBV30 with TRBJ2-1; D gene uncertain. Germline CDR1 GTSNPN, CDR2 SVGIG (reference sequence). With 7 bases removed from V and 3 bases from J, the gap between germline ends came to 16 bases. The CDR3 runs 14 residues. CDR3 DNA: TGTGCCTTTTGCCGGGCGAAACACTACAATGAGCAGTTCTTC. Its protein is CAFCRAKHYNEQFF.

The chain couples TRBV7-2 to TRBJ1-1, with D possibly TRBD1 on 5 matching bases. The length of the CDR3 is 13 residues. Trimming cost V 3 bases and J 9 bases, with 14 bases left between them. The germline CDR1 and CDR2 sequences are SGHTA and FQGNSA. The CDR3 bases are TGTGCCAGCAGCTTCGTATCAGACAGTAAAGCTTTCTTT. Its translation: CASSFVSDSKAFF.

V and J are TRBV5-1 and TRBJ2-1; D possibly matches TRBD1 or TRBD2 (5 bases each). CDR1 SGHRS and CDR2 YFSETQ come from the germline V gene. The CDR3 is 16 amino acids. The V and J ends lost 4 bases and 5 bases respectively, with 19 bases between them. CDR3 amino acids: CASSPDRGAPHNEQFF. The CDR3 DNA is TGCGCCAGCAGCCCGGATAGAGGGGCCCCTCACAATGAGCAGTTCTTC.

This chain joins TRBV11-2 and TRBJ1-6; D is unresolved. The ends were cut back, 4 bases at V and 7 bases at J, with 11 bases in the middle. Germline assignment: CDR1 SGHAT and CDR2 FQNNGV. The CDR3 runs 14 residues. The CDR3 nucleotides are TGTGCCAGCAGCTCAACAGTGGGGAATTCACCCCTCCACTTT. It specifies CASSSTVGNSPLHF.

CDR3 in DNA: TGTGCCAGCTCACCAAATCTAGGACTAGCGGGCCTTAGCACAGATACGCAGTATTTT. Translating it yields CASSPNLGLAGLSTDTQYF. V usage is TRBV18 and J usage is TRBJ2-3; 11 nucleotides agree with TRBD2. There are 19 residues in the CDR3. The J segment lost 0 bases and the V segment lost 2 bases, leaving 10 bases of the junction unmatched. The V gene's germline CDR1 is KGHSH and CDR2 LQKENI. Full variable domain (remainder filled in from reference TRBV18 and TRBJ2-3): NAGVMQNPRHLVRRRGQEARLRCSPMKGHSHVYWYRQLPEEGLKFMVYLQKENIIDESGMPKERFSAEFPKEGPSILRIQQVVRGDSAAYFCASSPNLGLAGLSTDTQYFGPGTRLTVL.